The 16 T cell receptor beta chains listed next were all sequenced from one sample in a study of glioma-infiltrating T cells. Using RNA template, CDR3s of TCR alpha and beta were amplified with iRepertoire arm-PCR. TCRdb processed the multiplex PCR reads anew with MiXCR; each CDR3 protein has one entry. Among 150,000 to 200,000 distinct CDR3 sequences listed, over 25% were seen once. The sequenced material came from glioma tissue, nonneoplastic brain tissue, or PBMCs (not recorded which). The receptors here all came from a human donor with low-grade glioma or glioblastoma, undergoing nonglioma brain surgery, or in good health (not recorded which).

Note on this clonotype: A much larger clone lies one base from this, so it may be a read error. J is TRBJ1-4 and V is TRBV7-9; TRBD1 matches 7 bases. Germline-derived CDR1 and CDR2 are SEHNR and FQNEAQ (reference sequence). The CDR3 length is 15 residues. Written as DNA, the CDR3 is TGTGCCAGCAGCCCTCTGGACAGGTCGAATGAAAAACTGCTTTTT. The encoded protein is CASSPLDRSNEKLLF.

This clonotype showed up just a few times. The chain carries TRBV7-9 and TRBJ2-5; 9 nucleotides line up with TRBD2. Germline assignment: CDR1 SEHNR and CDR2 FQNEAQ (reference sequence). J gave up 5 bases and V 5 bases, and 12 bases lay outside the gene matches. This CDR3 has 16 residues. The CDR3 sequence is CASSLGPSGEAETQYF. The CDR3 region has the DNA TGTGCCAGCAGCCTGGGCCCTAGCGGGGAGGCGGAGACCCAGTACTTC.

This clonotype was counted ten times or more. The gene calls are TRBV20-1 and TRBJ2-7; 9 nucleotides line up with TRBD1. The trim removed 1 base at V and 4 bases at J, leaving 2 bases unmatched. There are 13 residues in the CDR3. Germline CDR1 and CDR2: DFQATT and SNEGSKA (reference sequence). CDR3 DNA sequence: TGCAGTGCTAGAGGGGACAGGGATTACGAGCAGTACTTC. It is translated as CSARGDRDYEQYF.

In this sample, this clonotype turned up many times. CDR3 region: CASSPRWGRGKLFF. CDR3 sequence (DNA): TGTGCCAGCAGTCCTAGGTGGGGGCGAGGTAAACTGTTTTTT. The V call is TRBV28, the J call TRBJ1-4; D is perhaps TRBD1 (6 bases). Trimming shortened V by 5 bases and J by 11 bases, and 18 bases separated the two germline ends. Germline V CDR1 and CDR2: MDHEN, SYDVKM. This CDR3 region has 14 residues.

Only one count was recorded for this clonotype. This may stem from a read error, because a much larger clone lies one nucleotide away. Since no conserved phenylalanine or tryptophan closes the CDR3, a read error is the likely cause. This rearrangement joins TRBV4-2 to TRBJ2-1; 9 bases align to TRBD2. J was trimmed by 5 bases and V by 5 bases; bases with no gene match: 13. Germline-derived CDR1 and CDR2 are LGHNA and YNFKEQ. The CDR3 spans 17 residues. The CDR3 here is CASSLGILAGNNNEQFL. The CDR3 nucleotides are TGTGCCAGCAGCTTGGGGATCCTAGCGGGAAACAACAATGAGCAGTTCCTC.

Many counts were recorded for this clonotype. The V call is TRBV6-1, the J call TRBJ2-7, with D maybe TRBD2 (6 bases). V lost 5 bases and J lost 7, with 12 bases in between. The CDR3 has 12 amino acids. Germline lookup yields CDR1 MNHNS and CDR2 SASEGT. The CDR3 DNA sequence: TGTGCCAGCAGTAGGACTATGAGTGAGCAGTACTTC. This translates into CASSRTMSEQYF.

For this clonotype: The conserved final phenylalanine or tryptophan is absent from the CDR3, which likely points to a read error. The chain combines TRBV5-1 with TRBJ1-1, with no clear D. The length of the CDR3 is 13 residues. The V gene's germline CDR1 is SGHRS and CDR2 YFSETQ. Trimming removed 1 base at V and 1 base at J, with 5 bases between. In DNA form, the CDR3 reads TGCGCCAGCAGCTTGAGTAGGAACACTGAAGCTTTCGTT. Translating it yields CASSLSRNTEAFV.

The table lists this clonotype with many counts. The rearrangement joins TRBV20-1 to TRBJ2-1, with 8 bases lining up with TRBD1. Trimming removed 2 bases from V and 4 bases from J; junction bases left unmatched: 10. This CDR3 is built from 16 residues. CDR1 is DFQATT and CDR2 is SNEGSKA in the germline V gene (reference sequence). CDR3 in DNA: TGCAGTGCTAGATCCGGGACAGGTAAAAATTACAATGAGCAGTTCTTC. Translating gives CSARSGTGKNYNEQFF.

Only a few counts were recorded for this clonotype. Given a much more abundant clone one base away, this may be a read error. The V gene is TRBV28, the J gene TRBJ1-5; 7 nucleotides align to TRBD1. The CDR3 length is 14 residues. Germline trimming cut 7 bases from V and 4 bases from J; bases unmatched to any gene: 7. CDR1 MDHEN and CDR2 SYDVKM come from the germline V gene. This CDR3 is CASITAGGNQPQHF. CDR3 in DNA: TGTGCCAGCATCACAGCAGGGGGGAATCAGCCCCAGCATTTT.

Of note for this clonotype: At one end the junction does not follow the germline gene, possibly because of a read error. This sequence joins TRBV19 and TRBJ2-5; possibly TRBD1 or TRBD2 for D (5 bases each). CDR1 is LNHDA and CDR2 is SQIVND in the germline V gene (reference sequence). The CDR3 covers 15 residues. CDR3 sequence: CASSLPGRPQEAQYF. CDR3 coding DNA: TGTGCCAGCAGCTTACCGGGACGCCCCCAAGAGGCCCAGTACTTC.

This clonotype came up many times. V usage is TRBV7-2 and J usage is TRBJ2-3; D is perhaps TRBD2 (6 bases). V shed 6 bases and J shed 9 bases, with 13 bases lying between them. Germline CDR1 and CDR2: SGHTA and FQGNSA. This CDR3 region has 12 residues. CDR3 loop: CASRPTSPTQYF. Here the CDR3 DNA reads TGTGCCAGCAGACCCACTAGCCCGACGCAGTATTTT. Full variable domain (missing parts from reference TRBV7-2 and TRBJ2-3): GAGVSQSPSNKVTEKGKDVELRCDPISGHTALYWYRQSLGQGLEFLIYFQGNSAPDKSGLPSDRFSAERTGGSVSTLTIQRTQQEDSAVYLCASRPTSPTQYFGPGTRLTVL.

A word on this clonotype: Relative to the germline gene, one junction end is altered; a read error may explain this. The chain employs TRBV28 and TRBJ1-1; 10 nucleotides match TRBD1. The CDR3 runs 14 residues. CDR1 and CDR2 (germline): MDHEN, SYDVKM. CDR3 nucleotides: TGTGCCAGAAGTTCGGGACAGGGGAACACTAAAGCTTTCTTT. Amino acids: CARSSGQGNTKAFF.

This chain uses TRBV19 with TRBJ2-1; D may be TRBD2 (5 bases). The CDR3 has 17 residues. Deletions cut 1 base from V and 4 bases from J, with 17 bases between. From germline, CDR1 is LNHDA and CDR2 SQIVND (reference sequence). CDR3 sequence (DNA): TGTGCCAGTAGTATAGTAGCTACGGGGAGAAGGTACAATGAGCAGTTCTTC. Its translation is CASSIVATGRRYNEQFF.

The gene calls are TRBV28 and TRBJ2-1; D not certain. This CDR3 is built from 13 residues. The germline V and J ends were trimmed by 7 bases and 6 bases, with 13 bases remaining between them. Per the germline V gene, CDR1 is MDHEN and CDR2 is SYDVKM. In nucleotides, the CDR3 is TGTGCCAGCATGTTGGACCATACCAATGAGCAGTTCTTC. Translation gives CASMLDHTNEQFF. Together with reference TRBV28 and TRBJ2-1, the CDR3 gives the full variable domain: DVKVTQSSRYLVKRTGEKVFLECVQDMDHENMFWYRQDPGLGLRLIYFSYDVKMKEKGDIPEGYSVSREKKERFSLILESASTNQTSMYLCASMLDHTNEQFFGPGTRLTVL.

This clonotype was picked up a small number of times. The DNA of the CDR3 is TGCGCCAGCAGCTTGGCTATTAGCACAGATACGCAGTATTTT. Its protein product is CASSLAISTDTQYF. The chain employs TRBV5-1 and TRBJ2-3; D not resolved. CDR1 is SGHRS and CDR2 is YFSETQ in the germline V gene. Trimming pared 0 bases from V and 0 bases from J, leaving 5 bases between. The CDR3 runs 14 residues.

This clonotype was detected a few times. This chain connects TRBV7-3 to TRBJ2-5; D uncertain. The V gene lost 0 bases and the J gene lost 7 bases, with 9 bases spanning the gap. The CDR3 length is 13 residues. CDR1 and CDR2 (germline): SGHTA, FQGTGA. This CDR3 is CASSLTSEGTQYF. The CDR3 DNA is TGTGCCAGCAGCTTAACGTCTGAAGGGACCCAGTACTTC.